Sequencing of this T cell receptor beta chain was carried out in a study of CD8 T cells in ankylosing spondylitis. TCRdb re-called the 5' RACE reads with MiXCR, one entry per CDR3 protein. Of about 140,000 distinct CDR3 sequences in the sample, approximately 8.4% were seen once. Many counts were recorded for this clonotype. This CDR3 contains 15 residues. Germline V lookup: CDR1 SQVTM, CDR2 ANQGSEA. Trimming removed 6 bases from V and 0 bases from J; junction bases left unmatched: 8. The chain is built from TRBV29-1 and TRBJ1-3, with TRBD1 matching over 7 bases. Sequencing input: synovial fluid, either unsorted or a sorted T cell fraction (not recorded which). The source is a male donor with ankylosing spondylitis. CDR3: CSVTTGASSGNTIYF. The CDR3 DNA reads TGCAGCGTGACTACAGGGGCCAGCTCTGGAAACACCATATATTTT.